A single sample is the source of the 9 T cell receptor beta chains below, sequenced in a study of CD8+ T cells in alopecia areata (dated by TCRdb to the late 2010s). The library was obtained by the immunoSEQ multiplex PCR assay. RNA was extracted from all samples and reverse transcribed into cDNA as template for TCR sequencing. TCRdb mirrors the immuneACCESS table, restricted to in-frame sequences. Some clones are absent from its copies; in checked studies, under half trace to an unresolved V gene, and the reason for the others is unknown. The table notes around 100,000 clones here, none of them singletons. Around a fifth of the sample rests with the top ten. Sample: lesional skin. Source of these receptors: a C3H/HeJ mouse with alopecia areata. Regarding MHC type, mice of this strain are H2-k.

As concerns this clone: Mouse gene names apply. The read stops 4 residues short of the end of the CDR3; the missing end is completed from the germline J gene. This chain connects TRBV1 to TRBJ1-1; D is possibly TRBD1 (6 bases). CDR1 and CDR2 (germline): NSQYPW, LRSPGD (reference sequence). The CDR3 has 13 residues. The CDR3 loop is CTCSAGAGVEVFF. The CDR3 DNA, read in part, is TGCACCTGCAGTGCAGGGGCAGGGGTA.

On this clone: The genes are named according to mouse. The CDR3 goes on 4 residues after the read ends, and that part is filled in from the germline J gene. V is TRBV1 and J is TRBJ2-5; D is undetermined. This CDR3 has 15 residues. The germline V gene has CDR1 NSQYPW and CDR2 LRSPGD (reference sequence). V lost 0 bases and J 0 bases, leaving 7 bases between the germline ends. The covered CDR3 bases are TGCACCTGCAGTGCAGATCTCAGAAACCAAGAC. Protein: CTCSADLRNQD. The whole CDR3 is CTCSADLRNQDTQYF.

This clone was recorded at least ten times. The TCRdb protein and the DNA translation do not line up at residue 11; the protein shown here was made by translating the DNA. Mouse gene names apply. From the germline J gene comes the end of the CDR3, since the read stops 3 residues before it. V usage is TRBV13-3 and J usage is TRBJ1-3; a weak D match, TRBD1 (6 bases). V was shortened by 1 base and J by 4 bases, with 9 bases between the two germline ends. Germline V CDR1 and CDR2: NNHDY, SYVADS. The CDR3 runs to 14 residues. This chain's CDR3 is CASSDHRVGNTLYF. The CDR3 DNA, read in part, is TGTGCCAGCAGTGATCACAGGGTGGGAAATACG. Full variable domain (rest looked up from reference TRBV13-3 and TRBJ1-3): EAAVTQSPRSKVAVTGGKVTLSCHQTNNHDYMYWYRQDTGHGLRLIHYSYVADSTEKGDIPDGYKASRPSQENFSLILELASLSQTAVYFCASSDHRVGNTLYFGEGSRLIVV.

Remarks on this clone: Gene labels here are mouse ones. The CDR3 end falls 4 residues outside the read, so it is completed with the germline J gene. The gene calls are TRBV13-3 and TRBJ2-3, with 8 bases fitting TRBD1. Germline assignment: CDR1 NNHDY and CDR2 SYVADS. The CDR3 runs 16 residues. V shed 1 base, J shed 1 base, and the junction held 5 bases outside the gene matches. CDR3 DNA, as far as it was read: TGTGCCAGCAGTGATCAGGGGGCGAATGGTGCAGAA. Protein sequence: CASSDQGANGAE. The entire CDR3 is CASSDQGANGAETLYF.

In regard to this clone: Gene labels here are mouse ones. The read comes to an end 4 residues before the CDR3 does, leaving the germline J gene to fill in the end. The chain couples TRBV17 to TRBJ2-3, with 9 bases aligning to TRBD1. Trimming removed 2 bases from V and 0 bases from J; junction bases left unmatched: 3. The CDR3 spans 16 residues. Germline V CDR1 and CDR2: MNHDT, YYDKIL. The CDR3 is CASSRTGGLSAETLYF. CDR3 bases read: TGTGCTAGCAGTAGAACAGGGGGCCTTAGTGCAGAA.

The table lists this clone with a few counts. Germline and genes here are mouse. CDR3 DNA, as far as it was read: TGTGCCAGCAGATGGGATGCT. Amino acid sequence: CASRWDA. In full, the CDR3 is CASRWDAEQFF. J is TRBJ2-1 and V is TRBV13-3; D is unresolved. Read coverage stops 4 residues before the CDR3 terminus; the germline J gene supplies the remainder. This CDR3 is built from 11 residues. V was cut by 5 bases and J by 5 bases, with 5 bases left in between. The germline V gene encodes CDR1 NNHDY and CDR2 SYVADS.

This clone was counted between two and nine times. The genes are named according to mouse. The observed sequence ends 4 residues before the CDR3 terminus, with the missing tail filled in from the germline J gene. The chain uses TRBV1 and TRBJ2-7; TRBD2 matches 9 bases. The V gene's germline CDR1 is NSQYPW and CDR2 LRSPGD (reference sequence). The CDR3 covers 15 residues. CDR3 sequence: CTCSADLGGRYEQYF. The sequenced CDR3 bases are TGCACCTGCAGTGCAGATTTGGGGGGGCGGTAT. Using reference TRBV1 and TRBJ2-7 for the parts outside the CDR3, the full variable domain is VTLLEQNPRWRLVPRGQAVNLRCILKNSQYPWMSWYQQDLQKQLQWLFTLRSPGDKEVKSLPGADYLATRVTDTELRLQVANMSQGRTLYCTCSADLGGRYEQYFGPGTRLTVL.

A note on this clone: The translated DNA and TCRdb's protein are not identical at residue 12; the protein here was translated from the DNA. Genes here carry mouse names. From the germline J gene comes the end of the CDR3, since the read stops 3 residues before it. The V gene is TRBV19, the J gene TRBJ1-3; 8 bases are a match to TRBD1. CDR3 length: 15 amino acids. V shed 1 base and J 3 bases; nucleotides not matched to a gene: 3. The germline CDR1 and CDR2 sequences are FNHDT and SITEND (reference sequence). CDR3 amino acids: CASSISGGGGNTLYF. Incomplete CDR3 DNA: TGTGCCAGCAGTATATCAGGGGGCGGTGGAAATACG.

This clone was picked up a small number of times. Gene and germline names: mouse. The sequenced fragment ends 4 residues before the CDR3 boundary, so the rest is inferred from the germline J gene. The chain uses TRBV13-1 and TRBJ2-2, with D perhaps matching TRBD1 (6 bases). V lost 3 bases and J lost 1, with 10 bases in between. This CDR3 has 15 residues. CDR1 is NSHNY and CDR2 is SYGAGN in the germline V gene. CDR3: CASSGGQKNTGQLYF. The DNA read from the CDR3 is TGTGCCAGCAGTGGGGGACAAAAAAACACCGGG.